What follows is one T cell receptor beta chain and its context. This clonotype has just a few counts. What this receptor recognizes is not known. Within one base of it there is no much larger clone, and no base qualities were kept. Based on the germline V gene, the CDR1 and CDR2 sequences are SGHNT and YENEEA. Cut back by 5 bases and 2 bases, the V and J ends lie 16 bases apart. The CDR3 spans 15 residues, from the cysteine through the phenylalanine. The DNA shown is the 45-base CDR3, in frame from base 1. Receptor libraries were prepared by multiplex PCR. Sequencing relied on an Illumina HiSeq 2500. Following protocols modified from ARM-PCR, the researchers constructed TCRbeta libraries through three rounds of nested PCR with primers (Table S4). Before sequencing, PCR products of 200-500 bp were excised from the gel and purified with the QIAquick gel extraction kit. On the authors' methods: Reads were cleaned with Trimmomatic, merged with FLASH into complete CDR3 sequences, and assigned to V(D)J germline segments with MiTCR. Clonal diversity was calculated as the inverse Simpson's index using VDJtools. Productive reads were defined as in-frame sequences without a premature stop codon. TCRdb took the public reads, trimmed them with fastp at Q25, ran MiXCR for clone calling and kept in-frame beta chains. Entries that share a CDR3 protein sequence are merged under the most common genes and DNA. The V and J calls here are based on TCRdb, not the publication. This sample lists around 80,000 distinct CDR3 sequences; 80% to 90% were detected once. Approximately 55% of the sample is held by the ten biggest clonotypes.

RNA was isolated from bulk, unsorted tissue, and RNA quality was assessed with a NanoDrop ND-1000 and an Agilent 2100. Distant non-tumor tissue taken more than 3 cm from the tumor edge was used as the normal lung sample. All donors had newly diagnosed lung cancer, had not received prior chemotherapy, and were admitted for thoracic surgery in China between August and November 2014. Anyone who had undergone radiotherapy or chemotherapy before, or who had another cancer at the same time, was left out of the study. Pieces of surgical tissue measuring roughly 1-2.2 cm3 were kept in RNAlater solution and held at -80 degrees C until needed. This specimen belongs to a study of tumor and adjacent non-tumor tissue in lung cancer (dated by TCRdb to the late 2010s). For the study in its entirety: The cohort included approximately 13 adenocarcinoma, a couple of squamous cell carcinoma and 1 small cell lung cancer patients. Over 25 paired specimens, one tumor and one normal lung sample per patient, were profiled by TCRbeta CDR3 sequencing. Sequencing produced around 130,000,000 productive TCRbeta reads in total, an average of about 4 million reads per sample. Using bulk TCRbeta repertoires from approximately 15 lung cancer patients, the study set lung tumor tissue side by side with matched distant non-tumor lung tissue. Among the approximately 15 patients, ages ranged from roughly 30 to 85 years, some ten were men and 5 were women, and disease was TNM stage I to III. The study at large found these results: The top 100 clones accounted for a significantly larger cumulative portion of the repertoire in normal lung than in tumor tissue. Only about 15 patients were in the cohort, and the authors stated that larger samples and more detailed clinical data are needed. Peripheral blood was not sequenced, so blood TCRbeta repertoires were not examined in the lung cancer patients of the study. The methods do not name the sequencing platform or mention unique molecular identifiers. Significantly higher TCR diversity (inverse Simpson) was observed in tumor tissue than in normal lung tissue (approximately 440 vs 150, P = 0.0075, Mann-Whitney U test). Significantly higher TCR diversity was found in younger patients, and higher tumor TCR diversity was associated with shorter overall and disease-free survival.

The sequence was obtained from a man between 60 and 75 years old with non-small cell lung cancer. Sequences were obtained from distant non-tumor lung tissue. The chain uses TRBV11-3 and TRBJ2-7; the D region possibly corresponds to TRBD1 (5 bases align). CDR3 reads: CASSPGMTAPYEQYF. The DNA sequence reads TGTGCCAGCAGCCCAGGGATGACAGCCCCCTACGAGCAGTACTTC.